The clone carrying this T cell receptor beta chain was detected only a few times. Its antigen is not known. These data belong to a study of post-analysis software for immune sequencing data. Whole-study results and caveats: Diversity measured as normalized Chao1 was significantly lower in multiple sclerosis patients than in controls. Compared with controls, patients had more of about 5 TRBV segments, including TRBV5-6, TRBV5-1 and TRBV20-1. Strong co-clustering by F measure linked samples that shared a preparation batch.

TCR beta libraries were prepared from cDNA with unique molecular identifiers. There were 1 to 10 million T cells, and about 540,000 cDNA molecules came from them. TCRdb used MiXCR to reprocess the PCR reads, holding one entry per CDR3 protein. Of almost 700,000 distinct CDR3 sequences listed, 59% are singletons. The CDR3 runs 13 residues. Germline CDR1 LGHDT, CDR2 YNNKEL (reference sequence). Trimming removed 5 bases from V and 4 bases from J; junction bases left unmatched: 4. The chain joins TRBV3-1 to TRBJ1-1, with 7 bases aligning to TRBD1. Sequences were obtained from blood. This TCR derives from a girl aged 2 to 10 with multiple sclerosis. CDR3 in amino acids: CASSDSGGTEAFF. The CDR3 nucleotides read TGTGCCAGCAGCGACTCAGGGGGCACTGAAGCTTTCTTT.